Included here is one T cell receptor beta chain sequence, with context. The sample holds one count of this clone. Its cognate antigen has yet to be identified. Base-call qualities are not available, and no considerably larger clone is one nucleotide away. Sample time point, as interpreted from the label and publication: about 28 days (+/-7) after the second vaccine dose. Because spike-specific TCR depth and breadth did not differ between the two schedules, AZD1222 recipients who got a second dose at roughly 4 weeks were pooled with those who got a second dose at roughly 12 weeks. Vaccinee samples were obtained from the UK trials COV001 and COV002, which included a single-blind randomized controlled phase 2/3 trial of AZD1222 (ChAdOx1 nCoV-19) in healthy adults. Trial participant PBMC samples were collected at day 0 and day 28 after the second dose for TCRbeta chain sequencing. The junction carries 12 bases between V and J, which are trimmed by 2 bases and 11 bases respectively. Based on the germline V gene, the CDR1 and CDR2 sequences are MNHEY and SVGAGI. From its cysteine to its phenylalanine, the CDR3 spans 12 amino acids. Only the CDR3 portion is preserved as DNA: 36 bases, with reading frame beginning at the first base.

This record belongs to a study of T cell responses to AZD1222 COVID-19 vaccine (dated by TCRdb to about 2021). About the investigation overall: A total of about 230 trial participants underwent TCR sequencing, of whom some 210 received two doses of AZD1222 and around 26 received two doses of the MenACWY control vaccine. Trial participants were enrolled into age subgroups of 18-55, 56-69 and 70-plus years, which contained about 150, 28 and 57 TCR-sequenced participants, respectively.

The CDR3 regions of human TCRbeta chains were analyzed by immunosequencing. As for how the authors treated the data: TCRs in the repertoires were compared against a reference library of SARS-CoV-2-specific TCRs that had been generated with the MIRA antigen-specificity platform. Breadth was defined as the fraction of unique TCRs that were SARS-CoV-2-associated. Depth was defined as the fraction of total T cells that were SARS-CoV-2-associated. Using the MIRA data, every spike-specific TCR was mapped to the spike region that the TCR reacted to and assigned to either a CD4 or a CD8 class. Log10-transformed breadth and depth values were compared by one-way ANOVA with Sidak's multiple comparisons tests. TCRdb mirrors the immuneACCESS table, restricted to in-frame sequences. Some clones are absent from its copies; in checked studies, under half trace to an unresolved V gene, and the reason for the others is unknown. V and J calls and clone size are copied from that table; D and trimming were computed from the DNA. This sample has 120,000 or so clones in its table, and more than 70% of those were observed once. The ten largest clones capture 3.5% of the sample.

Overall results and qualifications from the work: The vaccine-associated CD4 TCRs covered the entire spike protein, and the dominant responses fell in regions 160-218 and 743-854. The 56-69-year group was small, and its depth increase did not reach significance, likely because of low power. Epitopes outside the regions mutated in the B.1.351 and B.1.1.7 variants were reportedly recognized by nearly half of the unique spike-specific TCRs. Most participants were white British and females outnumbered males, and the authors suggested that clonal diversity may have been underestimated. Only 5 to 7 AZD1222 recipients were SARS-CoV-2 seropositive at baseline, limiting conclusions about previously exposed vaccinees. A significant rise in spike-specific TCR breadth and depth was observed after two AZD1222 doses relative to day 0 and relative to MenACWY recipients. Because no day 14 peak-response samples were available, repertoires were characterized only after the peak T cell response.

Sequencing was performed on peripheral blood, taken 28 days after the second AZD1222 dose. The chain is made from TRBV6-5 and TRBJ1-1, with the D gene call left open. This clonotype was sampled from an adult who received the AZD1222 COVID-19 vaccine. The bases read TGTGCCAGCAGTTACAGCACGGGTTTTGCTTTCTTT. The encoded protein is CASSYSTGFAFF.